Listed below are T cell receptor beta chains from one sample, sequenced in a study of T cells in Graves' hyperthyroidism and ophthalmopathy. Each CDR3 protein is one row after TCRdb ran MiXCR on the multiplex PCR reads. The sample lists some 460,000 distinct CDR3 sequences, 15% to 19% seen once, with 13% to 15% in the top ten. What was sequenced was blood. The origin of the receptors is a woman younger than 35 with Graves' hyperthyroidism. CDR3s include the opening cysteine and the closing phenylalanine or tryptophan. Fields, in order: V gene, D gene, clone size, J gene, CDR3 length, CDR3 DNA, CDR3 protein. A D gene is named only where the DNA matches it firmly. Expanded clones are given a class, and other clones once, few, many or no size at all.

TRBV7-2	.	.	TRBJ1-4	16	TGTGCCAGCAGCTTAGCGTCTGGGACAAAGAATGAAAAACTGTTTTTT	CASSLASGTKNEKLFF
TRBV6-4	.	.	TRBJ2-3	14	TGTGCCAGCAGTGACAATGAGGGGGCAGATACGCAGTATTTT	CASSDNEGADTQYF
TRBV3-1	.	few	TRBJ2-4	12	TGTGCCAGCAGCACCGGGTACGCCATTCAGTACTTC	CASSTGYAIQYF
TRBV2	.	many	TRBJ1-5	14	TGTGCCAGCAGTGAAGCTACCCGCAATCAGCCCCAGCATTTT	CASSEATRNQPQHF
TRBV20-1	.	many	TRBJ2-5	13	TGCAGTGCTGGCCGCGGTTCCCAAGAGACCCAGTACTTC	CSAGRGSQETQYF
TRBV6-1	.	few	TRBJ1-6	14	TGTGCCAGCAGACAATCAGCCAATAATTCACCCCTCCACTTT	CASRQSANNSPLHF
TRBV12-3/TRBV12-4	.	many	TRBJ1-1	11	TGTGCCAGCGGAGGGGGGGCTGAAGCTTTCTTT	CASGGGAEAFF
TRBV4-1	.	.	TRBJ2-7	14	TGCGCCAGCAGCCAAGAGCCTAGCTCCTACGAGCAGTACTTC	CASSQEPSSYEQYF
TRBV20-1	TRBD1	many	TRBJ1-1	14	TGCAGTGCTAGGGAACTACAGGGGAATACTGAAGCTTTCTTT	CSARELQGNTEAFF
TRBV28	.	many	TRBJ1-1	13	TGTGCCAGCACCACCCCTCCGAACACTGAAGCTTTCTTT	CASTTPPNTEAFF
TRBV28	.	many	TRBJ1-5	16	TGTGCCAGCAGTCCACGCGGGGGGGGAAGAGGTCAGCCCCAGCATTTT	CASSPRGGGRGQPQHF
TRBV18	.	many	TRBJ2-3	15	TGTGCCAGCTCACCAATTGGGGGGACCACAGATACGCAGTATTTT	CASSPIGGTTDTQYF
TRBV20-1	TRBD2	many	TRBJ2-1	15	TGCAGTGCGCCAAAGCGGGGAGGGTTCCACAATGAGCAGTTCTTC	CSAPKRGGFHNEQFF
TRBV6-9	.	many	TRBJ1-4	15	TGTGCCAGCAGTTACGGGCCTGCGACTAATGAAAAACTGTTTTTT	CASSYGPATNEKLFF
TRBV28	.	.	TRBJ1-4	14	TGTGCCAGCAGTTTACCGTTAATCGAGGAAAAACTGTTTTTT	CASSLPLIEEKLFF
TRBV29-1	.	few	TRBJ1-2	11	TGCAGCGTTGGGCCTAACTATGGCTACACCTTC	CSVGPNYGYTF
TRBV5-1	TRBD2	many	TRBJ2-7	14	TGTGCCAGCAGCTCGAGCGGGAGAGGTTACGAGCAGTACTTC	CASSSSGRGYEQYF
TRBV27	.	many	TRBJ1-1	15	TGTGCCAGCAGGGTAACAGGGCCTATGAACACTGAAGCTTTCTTT	CASRVTGPMNTEAFF
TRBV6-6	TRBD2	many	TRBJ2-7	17	TGTGCCAGCAGTTACTCGACTAGCGGGGGCCGCTCCTACGAGCAGTACTTC	CASSYSTSGGRSYEQYF
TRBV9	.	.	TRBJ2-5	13	TGTGCCAGCAGCGCCACTTCACGAGAGACCCAGTACTTC	CASSATSRETQYF
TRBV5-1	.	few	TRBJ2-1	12	TGCGCCAGCAGCTTCCCCGGACAAGAGCAGTTCTTC	CASSFPGQEQFF
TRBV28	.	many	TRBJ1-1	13	TGTGCCAGCAGCTTTCGGGTGAACACTGAAGCTTTCTTT	CASSFRVNTEAFF
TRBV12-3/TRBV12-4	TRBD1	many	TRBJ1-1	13	TGTGCCAGCAGTTTAGGCAGGGGGTACGAAGCTTTCTTT	CASSLGRGYEAFF
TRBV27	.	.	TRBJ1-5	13	TGTGCCAGCAGTTTATCTCAGGCACAGCCCCAGCATTTT	CASSLSQAQPQHF
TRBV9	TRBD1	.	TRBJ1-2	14	TGTGCCAGCAGCGCCTGGGACAGGGGGTATGGCTACACCTTC	CASSAWDRGYGYTF
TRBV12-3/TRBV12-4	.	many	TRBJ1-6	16	TGTGCCAGCAGTTTGAACAGGGTCACCTATAATTCACCCCTCCACTTT	CASSLNRVTYNSPLHF
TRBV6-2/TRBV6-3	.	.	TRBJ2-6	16	TGTGCCAGCAGTTCAAATGAAGGCTCTGGGGCCAACGTCCTGACTTTC	CASSSNEGSGANVLTF
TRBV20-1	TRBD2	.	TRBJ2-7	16	TGCAGTGCTAGAGATCAGAAGGGTAGCGGGGGACTGAAGCTGTACTTC	CSARDQKGSGGLKLYF
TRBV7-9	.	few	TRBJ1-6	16	TGTGCCAGCACTTTCACCGGGTTGGGATATAATTCACCCCTCCACTTT	CASTFTGLGYNSPLHF
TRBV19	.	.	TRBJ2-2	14	TGTGCCAGTAGTATGGGACATCCGACCGGGGAGCTGTTTTTT	CASSMGHPTGELFF
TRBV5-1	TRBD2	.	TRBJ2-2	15	TGCGCCAGCAGCTTGCTCCGGGAGGCTAACGGGGAGCTGTTTTTT	CASSLLREANGELFF